A selection of T cell receptor beta chains follows, all from one sample in a study of response to subunit inactivated influenza vaccine. TCRdb reprocessed the RT-PCR reads via MiXCR and lists one record per CDR3 protein. Among about 540,000 distinct CDR3 sequences, under 30% were seen once, and the ten largest hold 2.5% to 3%. The same sample was also used in a study of T cells expressing NK-cell markers.

The sequences come from CD4+ T cells sorted from PBMCs, collected approximately 12 days after vaccination. These TCRs come from a man in his fifties or sixties who received an inactivated influenza vaccine. The CDR3 runs from the conserved cysteine through the conserved F or W. A D gene is named only where the DNA matches it firmly. Expanded clones are given a class, and other clones once, few, many or no size at all.

cdr3_aa cdr3_nt v_call d_call j_call clone_size
CASSMQSGANVLTF TGCGCCAGCAGCATGCAATCTGGGGCCAACGTCCTGACTTTC TRBV5-1 - TRBJ2-6 -
CASSLPPGQYF TGTGCCAGCAGTTTACCACCTGGGCAGTACTTC TRBV6-2/TRBV6-3 - TRBJ2-7 -
CASSSGTDYGYTF TGCGCCAGCAGCTCCGGGACAGACTATGGCTACACCTTC TRBV5-1 TRBD1 TRBJ1-2 -
CSARDQPEAFF TGCAGTGCTAGAGATCAACCTGAAGCTTTCTTT TRBV20-1 - TRBJ1-1 few
CSVGYRGPGGHEQYF TGCAGCGTTGGCTACAGGGGCCCGGGAGGCCACGAGCAGTACTTC TRBV29-1 - TRBJ2-7 few
CASSSGTSGGYTDTQYF TGCGCCAGCAGCAGCGGGACTAGCGGGGGTTATACAGATACGCAGTATTTT TRBV5-1 TRBD2 TRBJ2-3 -
CASSLGPRRRSYNEQFF TGTGCCAGCAGCTTAGGGCCTAGACGTCGCTCCTACAATGAGCAGTTCTTC TRBV7-8 - TRBJ2-1 -
CSARRLLAQETQYF TGCAGTGCTAGAAGACTATTGGCCCAAGAGACCCAGTACTTC TRBV20-1 - TRBJ2-5 -
CASSEMVGGLETQYF TGTGCCAGCAGTGAAATGGTGGGAGGGCTAGAGACCCAGTACTTC TRBV25-1 TRBD2 TRBJ2-5 few
CSARDTLNYGYTF TGCAGTGCTCGGGACACCCTTAACTATGGCTACACCTTC TRBV20-1 - TRBJ1-2 -
CASSHSRVQETQYF TGCGCCAGCAGCCACTCAAGGGTCCAAGAGACCCAGTACTTC TRBV5-1 - TRBJ2-5 -
CASSQVGGRLRNQPQHF TGCGCCAGCAGCCAAGTCGGGGGAAGGTTGCGGAATCAGCCCCAGCATTTT TRBV4-1 - TRBJ1-5 few
CASSHREGPRDTQYF TGTGCCAGCAGCCATCGGGAGGGCCCGCGTGATACGCAGTATTTT TRBV14 TRBD2 TRBJ2-3 -
CASSQDPANYGYTF TGTGCCAGCAGCCAAGATCCAGCTAACTATGGCTACACCTTC TRBV3-1 - TRBJ1-2 few